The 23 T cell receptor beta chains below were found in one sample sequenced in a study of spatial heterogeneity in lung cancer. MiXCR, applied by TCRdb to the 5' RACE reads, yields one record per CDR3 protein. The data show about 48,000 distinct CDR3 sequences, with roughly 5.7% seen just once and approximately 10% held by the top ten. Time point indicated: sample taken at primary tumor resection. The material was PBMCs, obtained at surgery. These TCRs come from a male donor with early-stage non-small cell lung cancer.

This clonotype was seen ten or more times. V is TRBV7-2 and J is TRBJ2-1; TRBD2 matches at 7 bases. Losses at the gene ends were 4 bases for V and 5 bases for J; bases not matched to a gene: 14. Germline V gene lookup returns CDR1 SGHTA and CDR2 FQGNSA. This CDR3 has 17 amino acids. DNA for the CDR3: TGTGCCAGCAGCTCCCGGGGTAGCGGGTTAAGCCACAATGAGCAGTTCTTC. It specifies CASSSRGSGLSHNEQFF.

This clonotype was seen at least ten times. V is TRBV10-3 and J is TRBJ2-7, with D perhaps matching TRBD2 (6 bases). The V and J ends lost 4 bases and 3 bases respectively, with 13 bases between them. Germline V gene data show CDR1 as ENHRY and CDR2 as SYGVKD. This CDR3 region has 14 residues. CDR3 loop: CAISGNGGRYEQYF. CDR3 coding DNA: TGTGCCATCAGTGGGAACGGGGGACGCTACGAGCAGTACTTC.

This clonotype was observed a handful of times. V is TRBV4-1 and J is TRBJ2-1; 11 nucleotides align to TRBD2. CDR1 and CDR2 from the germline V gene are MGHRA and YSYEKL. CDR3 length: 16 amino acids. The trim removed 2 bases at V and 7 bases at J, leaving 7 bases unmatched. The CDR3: CASSQRLAGRYNEQFF. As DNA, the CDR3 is TGCGCCAGCAGCCAAAGACTAGCGGGACGGTATAATGAGCAGTTCTTC.

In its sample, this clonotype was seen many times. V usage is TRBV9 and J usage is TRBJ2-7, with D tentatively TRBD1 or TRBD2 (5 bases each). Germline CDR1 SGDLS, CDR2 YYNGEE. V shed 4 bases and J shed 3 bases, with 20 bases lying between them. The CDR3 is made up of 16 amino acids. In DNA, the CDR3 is TGTGCCAGCAGCCCAGGTTGGGACCCAGTGGGCTACGAGCAGTACTTC. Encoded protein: CASSPGWDPVGYEQYF.

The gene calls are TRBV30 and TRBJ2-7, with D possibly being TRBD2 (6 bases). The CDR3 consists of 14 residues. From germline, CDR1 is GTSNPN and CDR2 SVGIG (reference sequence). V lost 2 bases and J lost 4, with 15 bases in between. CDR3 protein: CAWSWRGGGYEQYF. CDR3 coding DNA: TGTGCCTGGAGTTGGCGGGGAGGTGGGTACGAGCAGTACTTC.

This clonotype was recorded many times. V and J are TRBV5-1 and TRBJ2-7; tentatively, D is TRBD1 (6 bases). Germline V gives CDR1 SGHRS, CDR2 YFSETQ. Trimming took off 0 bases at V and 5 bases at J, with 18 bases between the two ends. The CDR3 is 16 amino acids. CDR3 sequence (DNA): TGCGCCAGCAGCTTGGGTCCTTCAGTGACAGGTAACGAGCAGTACTTC. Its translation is CASSLGPSVTGNEQYF. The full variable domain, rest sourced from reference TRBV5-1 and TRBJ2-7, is KAGVTQTPRYLIKTRGQQVTLSCSPISGHRSVSWYQQTPGQGLQFLFEYFSETQRNKGNFPGRFSGRQFSNSRSEMNVSTLELGDSALYLCASSLGPSVTGNEQYFGPGTRLTVT.

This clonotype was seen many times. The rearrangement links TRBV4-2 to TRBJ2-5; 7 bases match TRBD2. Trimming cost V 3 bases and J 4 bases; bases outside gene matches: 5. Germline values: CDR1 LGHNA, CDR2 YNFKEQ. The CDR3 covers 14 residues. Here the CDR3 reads CASSQGPGGETQYF. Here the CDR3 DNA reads TGTGCCAGCAGCCAGGGCCCGGGAGGAGAGACCCAGTACTTC.

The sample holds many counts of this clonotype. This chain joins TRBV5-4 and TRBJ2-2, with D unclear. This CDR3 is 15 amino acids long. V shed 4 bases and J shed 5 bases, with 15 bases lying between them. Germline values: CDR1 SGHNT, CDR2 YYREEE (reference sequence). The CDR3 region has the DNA TGTGCCAGCAGCCCCCGTTGGGGAAGAACCGGGGAGCTGTTTTTT. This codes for CASSPRWGRTGELFF.

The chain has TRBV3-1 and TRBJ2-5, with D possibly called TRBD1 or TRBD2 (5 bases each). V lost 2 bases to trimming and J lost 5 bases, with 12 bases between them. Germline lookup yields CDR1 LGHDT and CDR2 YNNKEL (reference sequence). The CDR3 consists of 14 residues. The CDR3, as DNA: TGTGCCAGCAGCCAATCGGGACCGGGTGAGACCCAGTACTTC. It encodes CASSQSGPGETQYF.

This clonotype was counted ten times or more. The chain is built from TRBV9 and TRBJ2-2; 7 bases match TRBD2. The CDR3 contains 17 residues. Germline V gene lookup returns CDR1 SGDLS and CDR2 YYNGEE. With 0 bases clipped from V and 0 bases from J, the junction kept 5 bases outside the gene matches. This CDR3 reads CASSVAGLAANTGELFF. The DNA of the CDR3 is TGTGCCAGCAGCGTAGCTGGGCTAGCGGCGAACACCGGGGAGCTGTTTTTT.

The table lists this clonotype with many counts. The CDR3 loop reads CASSPGPTSNYGYTF. The CDR3 DNA is TGTGCCAGCAGTCCTGGGCCAACATCAAACTATGGCTACACCTTC. The V gene is TRBV7-8, the J gene TRBJ1-2, with no clear D. This CDR3 is 15 amino acids long. The germline V gene encodes CDR1 SGHVS and CDR2 FQNEAQ. Trimming pared 6 bases from V and 2 bases from J, leaving 16 bases between. Using reference TRBV7-8 and TRBJ1-2 for the parts outside the CDR3, the full variable domain is GAGVSQSPRYKVAKRGQDVALRCDPISGHVSLFWYQQALGQGPEFLTYFQNEAQLDKSGLPSDRFFAERPEGSVSTLKIQRTQQEDSAVYLCASSPGPTSNYGYTFGSGTRLTVV.

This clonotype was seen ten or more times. The CDR3 spells CSARGHRMNTEAFF. DNA of the CDR3: TGCAGTGCTCGGGGACATCGCATGAACACTGAAGCTTTCTTT. This sequence joins TRBV20-1 and TRBJ1-1; a possible D gene is TRBD1 (6 bases). Germline V gives CDR1 DFQATT, CDR2 SNEGSKA (reference sequence). Trimming left V 5 bases short and J 0 bases short, with 13 bases between. CDR3 size: 14 residues.

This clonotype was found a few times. CDR3 in DNA: TGCGCCAGCAGCAGGCGACTAGCGGGAGCGGCCGGGGAGCTGTTTTTT. Amino acid sequence: CASSRRLAGAAGELFF. J is TRBJ2-2 and V is TRBV5-1; TRBD2 matches 12 bases. Germline trimming cut 4 bases from V and 6 bases from J; bases unmatched to any gene: 7. The CDR3 covers 16 residues. Germline CDR1 is SGHRS and CDR2 is YFSETQ.

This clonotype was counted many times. The DNA for the CDR3 is TGCGCCAGCAGCTTTTTCTTGGGGGAAGATACGCAGTATTTT. It translates to CASSFFLGEDTQYF. The rearrangement links TRBV5-1 to TRBJ2-3; D may correspond to TRBD1 or TRBD2 (5 bases each). V dropped 2 bases and J dropped 5 bases, with 12 bases sitting between them. Looked up from germline, CDR1 is SGHRS and CDR2 is YFSETQ. This CDR3 spans 14 amino acids.

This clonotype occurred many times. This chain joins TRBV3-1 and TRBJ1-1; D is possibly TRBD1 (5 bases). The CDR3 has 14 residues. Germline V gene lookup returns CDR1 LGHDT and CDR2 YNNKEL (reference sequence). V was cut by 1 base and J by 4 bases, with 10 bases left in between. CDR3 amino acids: CASSQATGGTEAFF. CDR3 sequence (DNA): TGTGCCAGCAGCCAAGCAACGGGGGGCACTGAAGCTTTCTTT. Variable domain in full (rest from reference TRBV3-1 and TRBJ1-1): DTAVSQTPKYLVTQMGNDKSIKCEQNLGHDTMYWYKQDSKKFLKIMFSYNNKELIINETVPNRFSPKSPDKAHLNLHINSLELGDSAVYFCASSQATGGTEAFFGQGTRLTVV.

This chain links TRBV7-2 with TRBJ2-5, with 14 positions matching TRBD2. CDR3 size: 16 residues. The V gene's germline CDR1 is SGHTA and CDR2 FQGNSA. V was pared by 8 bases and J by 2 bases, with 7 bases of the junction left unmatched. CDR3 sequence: CASASGLAGGQETQYF. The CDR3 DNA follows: TGTGCCAGCGCCAGCGGACTAGCGGGAGGACAAGAGACCCAGTACTTC.

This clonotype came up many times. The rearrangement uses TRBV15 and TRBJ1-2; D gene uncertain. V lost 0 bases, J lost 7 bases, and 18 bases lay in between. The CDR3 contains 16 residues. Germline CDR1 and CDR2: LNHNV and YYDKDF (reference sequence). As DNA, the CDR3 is TGTGCCACCAGCAGAGATGCGGCAGCCCGAGAGTCTGGCTACACCTTC. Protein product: CATSRDAAARESGYTF.

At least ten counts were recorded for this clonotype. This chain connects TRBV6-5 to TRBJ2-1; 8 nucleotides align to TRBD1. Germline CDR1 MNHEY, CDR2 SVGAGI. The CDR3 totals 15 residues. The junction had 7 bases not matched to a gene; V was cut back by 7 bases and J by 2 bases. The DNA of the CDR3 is TGTGCCAGCACCCCAGACAGGGGCACCTACAATGAGCAGTTCTTC. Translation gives CASTPDRGTYNEQFF.

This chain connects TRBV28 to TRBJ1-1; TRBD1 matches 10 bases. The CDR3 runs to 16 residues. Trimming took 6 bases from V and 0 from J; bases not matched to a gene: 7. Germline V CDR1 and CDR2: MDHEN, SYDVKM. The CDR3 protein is CASREDRGRMNTEAFF. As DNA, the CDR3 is TGTGCCAGCAGGGAAGACAGGGGGCGCATGAACACTGAAGCTTTCTTT.

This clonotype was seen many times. In DNA form, the CDR3 reads TGTGCCAGCACCAGACAGGGTTCCTACAATGAGCAGTTCTTC. As protein: CASTRQGSYNEQFF. The chain links TRBV25-1 to TRBJ2-1, with 7 nucleotides matching TRBD1. There are 14 residues in the CDR3. V dropped 7 bases and J dropped 1; count of bases not matched to a gene: 4. The germline V gene encodes CDR1 MGHDK and CDR2 SYGVNS.

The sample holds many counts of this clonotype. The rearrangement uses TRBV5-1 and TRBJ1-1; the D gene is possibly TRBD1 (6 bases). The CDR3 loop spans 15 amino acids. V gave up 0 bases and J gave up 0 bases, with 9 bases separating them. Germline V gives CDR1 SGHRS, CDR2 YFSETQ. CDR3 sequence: CASSLGYRVNTEAFF. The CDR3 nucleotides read TGCGCCAGCAGCTTGGGCTACAGGGTGAACACTGAAGCTTTCTTT.

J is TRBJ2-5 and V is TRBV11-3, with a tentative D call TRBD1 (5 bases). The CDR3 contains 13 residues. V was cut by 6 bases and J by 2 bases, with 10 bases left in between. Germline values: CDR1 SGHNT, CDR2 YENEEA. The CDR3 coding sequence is TGTGCCAGCAGGAAAGCAGGGCAAGAGACCCAGTACTTC. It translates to CASRKAGQETQYF.

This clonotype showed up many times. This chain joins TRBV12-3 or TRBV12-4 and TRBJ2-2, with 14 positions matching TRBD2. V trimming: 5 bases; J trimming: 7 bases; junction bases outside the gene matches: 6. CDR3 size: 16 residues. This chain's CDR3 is CASSTGLAGAIGELFF. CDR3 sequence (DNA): TGTGCCAGCAGTACGGGACTAGCGGGAGCGATCGGGGAGCTGTTTTTT.